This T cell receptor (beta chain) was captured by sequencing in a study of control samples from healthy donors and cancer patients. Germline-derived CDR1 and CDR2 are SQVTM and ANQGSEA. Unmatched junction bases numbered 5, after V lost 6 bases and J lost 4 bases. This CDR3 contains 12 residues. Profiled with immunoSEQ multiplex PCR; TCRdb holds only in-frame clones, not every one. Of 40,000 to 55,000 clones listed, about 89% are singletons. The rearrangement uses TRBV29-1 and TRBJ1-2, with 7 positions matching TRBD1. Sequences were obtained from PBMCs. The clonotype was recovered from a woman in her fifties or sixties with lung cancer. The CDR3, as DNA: TGCAGCGTCCCGACAGGGACCTATGGCTACACCTTC. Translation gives CSVPTGTYGYTF. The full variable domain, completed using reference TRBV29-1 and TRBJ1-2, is SAVISQKPSRDICQRGTSLTIQCQVDSQVTMMFWYRQQPGQSLTLIATANQGSEATYESGFVIDKFPISRPNLTFSTLTVSNMSPEDSSIYLCSVPTGTYGYTFGSGTRLTVV.